This TCR beta chain stems from a study of T cells in Graves' hyperthyroidism and ophthalmopathy. The study enrolled patients aged 18 to 65 with newly diagnosed hyperthyroidism of under 2 months' duration. RNA transcripts served as the template for amplifying TCR beta CDR3 regions. The TCR CDR3 first-round RT-PCR relied on the HTBI primer set. TCRdb itself ran the multiplex PCR reads through MiXCR, one entry per CDR3 protein. The sample lists about 420,000 distinct CDR3 sequences; approximately 14% were seen once. Whole-study findings and limits: From stable hyperthyroidism, ophthalmopathy was set apart by a 13 V-J model. Blood also contained most expanded thyroid clonotypes above 0.001. Ophthalmopathy got predicted by the model a median about 6.5 months before its onset.

This clonotype was counted at least ten times. Its specificity is not known. The CDR3 covers 14 residues. Trimming removed 2 bases from V and 4 bases from J; junction bases left unmatched: 4. Germline V gene data show CDR1 as MNHNS and CDR2 as SASEGT. The clonotype was recovered from a woman under 30 with Graves' hyperthyroidism. The chain employs TRBV6-1 and TRBJ1-2; 7 nucleotides align to TRBD1. Sequencing was done on a sample of blood. The CDR3 is CASSETDRAYGYTF. CDR3 nucleotide sequence: TGTGCCAGCAGTGAAACCGACAGGGCCTATGGCTACACCTTC.